The 26 T cell receptor beta chains below come from one sample, sequenced in a study of T cells in Graves' hyperthyroidism and ophthalmopathy. TCR beta CDR3 sequences were amplified from RNA transcripts. Initially, a first-round RT-PCR of the TCR CDR3 employed the HTBI primer set. TCRdb reanalysed the multiplex PCR reads using MiXCR and keeps one entry per CDR3 protein. Of 300,000 to 400,000 distinct CDR3 sequences detected, around 20% appear once; the ten largest clones hold 40% to 45%. Sequencing was performed on blood. The receptors were sampled from a young man with Graves' ophthalmopathy.

The chain carries TRBV5-1 and TRBJ1-4; 8 bases align to TRBD1. Germline V CDR1 and CDR2: SGHRS, YFSETQ. The CDR3 loop spans 16 amino acids. Trimming at V came to 0 bases and at J to 7 bases, leaving 8 bases not matched to a gene. The chain's CDR3 is CASSLAGGQGTEKLFF. CDR3 in DNA: TGCGCCAGCAGCTTGGCCGGAGGACAGGGTACTGAAAAACTGTTTTTT.

This clonotype was found a few times. The chain combines TRBV9 with TRBJ2-2; D might be TRBD1 (6 bases). This CDR3 spans 17 amino acids. V dropped 2 bases and J dropped 6 bases, with 20 bases sitting between them. Germline CDR1 reads SGDLS; CDR2 reads YYNGEE. The CDR3 sequence is CASSVAAGTMVSGELFF. Here the CDR3 DNA reads TGTGCCAGCAGCGTCGCAGCCGGGACAATGGTTTCCGGGGAGCTGTTTTTT.

This clonotype was seen at least ten times. The chain combines TRBV12-3 or TRBV12-4 with TRBJ2-5, with 11 nucleotides matching TRBD2. This CDR3 has 15 amino acids. Germline trimming cut 4 bases from V and 2 bases from J; bases unmatched to any gene: 3. The CDR3 DNA reads as TGTGCCAGCAGTTCCGGGACTAGCGGACAAGAGACCCAGTACTTC. As protein: CASSSGTSGQETQYF.

This clonotype has just one count. The final CDR3 position lacks the conserved phenylalanine or tryptophan, pointing to a likely read error. This chain links TRBV9 with TRBJ1-2; a weak D match, TRBD1 (6 bases). This CDR3 spans 14 amino acids. Germline CDR1 is SGDLS and CDR2 is YYNGEE. Trimming took 7 bases from V and 5 from J, leaving 18 bases between them. The chain's CDR3 is CASEGGEMGYGYTL. The CDR3 region has the DNA TGTGCCAGCGAGGGGGGGGAAATGGGATATGGCTACACCCTC.

Points on this clonotype: With a much larger clone just one base away, this may be a read error. The V call is TRBV18, the J call TRBJ1-1, with 7 bases fitting TRBD1. This CDR3 contains 14 residues. Germline-derived CDR1 and CDR2 are KGHSH and LQKENI. This CDR3 reads CASSTTGQNTEALF. In DNA form, the CDR3 reads TGTGCCAGCTCAACGACAGGGCAGAACACTGAAGCTCTCTTT.

The gene calls are TRBV6-1 and TRBJ2-3; a possible D gene is TRBD2 (5 bases). This CDR3 has 19 amino acids. Germline V gives CDR1 MNHNS, CDR2 SASEGT. Trimming removed 0 bases from V and 0 bases from J, with 19 bases in between. The CDR3 bases are TGTGCCAGCAGTGAAGCAGGAGGAGGATCCGGGGTTAGCACAGATACGCAGTATTTT. Translation gives CASSEAGGGSGVSTDTQYF.

This clonotype was recorded many times. The chain joins TRBV7-3 to TRBJ1-3, with 7 bases matching TRBD1. CDR3 length: 14 amino acids. The ends lost 2 bases at V and 3 bases at J; junction bases unmatched: 1. Germline values: CDR1 SGHTA, CDR2 FQGTGA. The CDR3 loop reads CASSLSGGGNTIYF. The DNA of the CDR3 is TGTGCCAGCAGCTTATCAGGGGGTGGAAACACCATATATTTT.

In its sample, this clonotype was seen many times. The chain uses TRBV6-1 and TRBJ2-7, with D possibly called TRBD1 or TRBD2 (6 bases each). The germline gives CDR1 MNHNS, CDR2 SASEGT. The length of the CDR3 is 16 residues. V lost 4 bases to trimming and J lost 5 bases, with 21 bases between them. The CDR3 is CASSVSVAVGADEQYF. The CDR3 DNA is TGTGCCAGCAGTGTGTCAGTAGCGGTGGGGGCGGACGAGCAGTACTTC.

This clonotype was counted at least ten times. The V and J genes are TRBV7-2 and TRBJ1-1; D gene ambiguous. The V end lost 3 bases, the J end lost 8 bases, and 7 bases lay between the germline ends. CDR1 and CDR2 (germline): SGHTA, FQGNSA. The CDR3 has 11 residues. CDR3 residues: CASSFDREAFF. For the CDR3, the DNA is TGTGCCAGCAGCTTCGACCGAGAAGCTTTCTTT.

The chain employs TRBV5-1 and TRBJ1-6; TRBD1 agrees at 10 bases. CDR3 length: 14 residues. V gave up 5 bases and J gave up 7 bases; unmatched junction bases: 3. Germline V gene lookup returns CDR1 SGHRS and CDR2 YFSETQ. CDR3 residues: CASRWGQGNSPLHF. CDR3 DNA: TGCGCCAGCAGGTGGGGACAGGGGAATTCACCCCTCCACTTT. The full variable domain, completed using reference TRBV5-1 and TRBJ1-6, is KAGVTQTPRYLIKTRGQQVTLSCSPISGHRSVSWYQQTPGQGLQFLFEYFSETQRNKGNFPGRFSGRQFSNSRSEMNVSTLELGDSALYLCASRWGQGNSPLHFGNGTRLTVT.

This clonotype occurred a few times. The genes are TRBV7-3 and TRBJ2-1, with unresolved D. CDR1 is SGHTA, CDR2 FQGTGA, per germline. The V end lost 8 bases, the J end lost 9 bases, and 23 bases lay between the germline ends. CDR3 length: 15 residues. The CDR3 DNA is TGTGCCAGCGGAGCCGGAATTCCGGGCAACAGTGAGCAGTTCTTC. Its translation: CASGAGIPGNSEQFF. Full variable domain (rest looked up from reference TRBV7-3 and TRBJ2-1): GAGVSQTPSNKVTEKGKYVELRCDPISGHTALYWYRQSLGQGPEFLIYFQGTGAADDSGLPNDRFFAVRPEGSVSTLKIQRTERGDSAVYLCASGAGIPGNSEQFFGPGTRLTVL.

This clonotype occurred a few times. The V gene is TRBV4-1, the J gene TRBJ2-2, with 10 bases matching TRBD2. This CDR3 comprises 17 residues. After removal of 1 base from V and 7 bases from J, the junction contained 9 bases not matched to a gene. Germline lookup yields CDR1 MGHRA and CDR2 YSYEKL. DNA of the CDR3: TGCGCCAGCAGCCAAGTAGGCCGGACTAGCGGATTCGGGGAGCTGTTTTTT. Its translation: CASSQVGRTSGFGELFF.

This clonotype was found many times. The chain links TRBV2 to TRBJ1-5, with D hard to call. CDR1 is SNHLY and CDR2 is FYNNEI in the germline V gene. Trimming took off 3 bases at V and 3 bases at J, with 12 bases between the two ends. This CDR3 contains 15 residues. CDR3 in DNA: TGTGCCAGCAGTGAGGAGGGCGGCGCCAATCAGCCCCAGCATTTT. Its translation: CASSEEGGANQPQHF.

The chain joins TRBV3-1 to TRBJ2-7; D is possibly TRBD2 (6 bases). The CDR3 is 16 amino acids. Per germline, CDR1 LGHDT and CDR2 YNNKEL (reference sequence). Deletions cut 1 base from V and 0 bases from J, with 13 bases between. CDR3 DNA sequence: TGTGCCAGCAGCCAAGCTGGGGGGACCCGCTCCTACGAGCAGTACTTC. Amino acid sequence: CASSQAGGTRSYEQYF.

This clonotype was found many times. This chain joins TRBV10-3 and TRBJ1-1; 7 nucleotides agree with TRBD1. The CDR3 totals 13 residues. Germline CDR1 reads ENHRY; CDR2 reads SYGVKD. V lost 8 bases and J lost 1; bases outside the gene matches: 4. The CDR3 loop reads CAIHQGENTEAFF. The CDR3 DNA reads as TGTGCCATCCATCAGGGGGAGAACACTGAAGCTTTCTTT.

This clonotype was recorded at least ten times. The chain combines TRBV11-2 with TRBJ1-4; 9 bases match TRBD1. The V and J ends lost 4 bases and 6 bases, in that order; junction bases with no gene match: 6. Germline assignment: CDR1 SGHAT and CDR2 FQNNGV. The CDR3 runs 15 residues. The CDR3 sequence is CASSSLRDRDEKLFF. The CDR3 DNA reads as TGTGCCAGCAGCTCCCTCCGGGACAGGGATGAAAAACTGTTTTTT. Full variable domain (outside the CDR3, taken from reference TRBV11-2 and TRBJ1-4): EAGVAQSPRYKIIEKRQSVAFWCNPISGHATLYWYQQILGQGPKLLIQFQNNGVVDDSQLPKDRFSAERLKGVDSTLKIQPAKLEDSAVYLCASSSLRDRDEKLFFGSGTQLSVL.

This clonotype occurred many times. This chain uses TRBV6-2 or TRBV6-3 with TRBJ2-5; D not resolved. CDR1 and CDR2 (germline): MNHEY, SVGEGT. Trimming shortened V by 5 bases and J by 10 bases, and 17 bases separated the two germline ends. This CDR3 is 13 amino acids long. CDR3 nucleotide sequence: TGTGCCAGCAGTACCGGGCCAACGGATGACCAGTACTTC. This sequence encodes CASSTGPTDDQYF.

This clonotype was seen ten or more times. The chain carries TRBV11-2 and TRBJ2-5; D is ambiguous. Deletions cut 1 base from V and 5 bases from J, with 11 bases between. The CDR3 has 14 residues. Per germline, CDR1 SGHAT and CDR2 FQNNGV. The CDR3 protein is CASSLATWSETQYF. CDR3 coding DNA: TGTGCCAGCAGCTTAGCTACTTGGTCGGAGACCCAGTACTTC.

This clonotype was counted ten times or more. The genes are TRBV28 and TRBJ2-1, with 8 positions matching TRBD2. Germline V lookup: CDR1 MDHEN, CDR2 SYDVKM. This CDR3 comprises 15 residues. V lost 3 bases to trimming and J lost 7 bases; unmatched junction nucleotides: 8. For the CDR3, the DNA is TGTGCCAGCAGTTTGGAGCGGGGGCGGGGGAATGAGCAGTTCTTC. Its protein product is CASSLERGRGNEQFF.

To note about this clonotype: This may be a read error, as it is one base from a much larger clone. The V gene is TRBV9, the J gene TRBJ2-7, with 7 bases identical to TRBD1. Germline V gene sequence: CDR1 SGDLS, CDR2 YYNGEE. This CDR3 comprises 16 residues. V shed 4 bases, J shed 6 bases, and the junction held 16 bases outside the gene matches. The CDR3, as DNA: TGTGCCAGCAGCTCCCCTACAGGGGCCCCGATCTGCGAGCAGTACTTC. Residues: CASSSPTGAPICEQYF.

This clonotype was detected many times. The chain joins TRBV7-8 to TRBJ1-4; D perhaps matches TRBD1 (5 bases). This CDR3 has 14 amino acids. CDR1 is SGHVS, CDR2 FQNEAQ, per germline. The V and J ends lost 5 bases and 10 bases respectively, with 17 bases between them. CDR3 region: CASSLDTNGGKLFF. Here the CDR3 DNA reads TGTGCCAGCAGCCTGGACACGAACGGCGGAAAACTGTTTTTT.

This clonotype was counted ten times or more. This chain joins TRBV29-1 and TRBJ1-1; TRBD1 matches 7 bases. Germline lookup yields CDR1 SQVTM and CDR2 ANQGSEA. V lost 2 bases to trimming and J lost 1 base; unmatched junction nucleotides: 1. The CDR3 runs to 13 residues. The CDR3 is CSVERDRNTEAFF. In DNA form, the CDR3 reads TGCAGCGTTGAACGGGACAGGAACACTGAAGCTTTCTTT.

The sample holds many counts of this clonotype. In DNA form, the CDR3 reads TGTGCCAGCCGTACGGGACTAGCCCGAGCGCACAATGAGCAGTTCTTC. Translated: CASRTGLARAHNEQFF. The rearrangement joins TRBV6-2 or TRBV6-3 to TRBJ2-1; 9 bases line up with TRBD2. V trimming: 8 bases; J trimming: 5 bases; junction bases outside the gene matches: 13. Germline lookup yields CDR1 MNHEY and CDR2 SVGEGT. There are 16 residues in the CDR3.

This clonotype has ten or more counts. The rearrangement joins TRBV20-1 to TRBJ1-2, with 7 nucleotides matching TRBD1. Trimming at V came to 3 bases and at J to 8 bases, leaving 9 bases not matched to a gene. CDR1 DFQATT and CDR2 SNEGSKA come from the germline V gene (reference sequence). This CDR3 has 13 residues. The CDR3 loop reads CSASPGTVRGYTF. CDR3 bases: TGCAGTGCTAGTCCCGGGACAGTTCGAGGCTACACCTTC.

For this clonotype: An end of the junction differs from the germline gene, which may be a read error. The rearrangement joins TRBV5-1 to TRBJ2-3, with TRBD1 as a possible D gene (6 bases). CDR3 size: 15 residues. Germline V gives CDR1 SGHRS, CDR2 YFSETQ. The CDR3 DNA sequence: TGTGCCAGCAGCTCGGTGGGGGCCAGCACAGATACGCAGTATTTT. Protein: CASSSVGASTDTQYF. Filled out from reference TRBV5-1 and TRBJ2-3, the complete variable domain reads KAGVTQTPRYLIKTRGQQVTLSCSPISGHRSVSWYQQTPGQGLQFLFEYFSETQRNKGNFPGRFSGRQFSNSRSEMNVSTLELGDSALYLCASSSVGASTDTQYFGPGTRLTVL.

This clonotype has just a few counts. The V and J genes are TRBV20-1 and TRBJ2-3, with a possible D match to TRBD2 (6 bases). The CDR3 is made up of 15 amino acids. Trimming pared 3 bases from V and 2 bases from J, leaving 15 bases between. Germline CDR1 DFQATT, CDR2 SNEGSKA (reference sequence). The CDR3 DNA is TGCAGTGCTAGGCGGGGAGACTCCTACACAGATACGCAGTATTTT. Amino acids: CSARRGDSYTDTQYF.